The rows below give T cell receptor beta chains drawn from one sample of a study of cytomegalovirus exposure and HLA in healthy donors. Clones were sequenced by immunoSEQ multiplex PCR, and TCRdb holds only the in-frame ones, with some missing. This table holds about 61,000 clones, around 75% found once. Sequencing was performed on PBMCs. The receptors derive from a man in his forties or fifties in good health and CMV-seropositive. Each CDR3 is given with its conserved first and last residue. A D gene is named only where the DNA matches it firmly. Clone size appears in some rows only: once, few, many, or a class for an expanded clone.

- - TRBJ1-2 TRBV2 CASSESQGYGYTF TGTGCCAGCAGTGAGTCGCAGGGCTATGGCTACACCTTC
- once TRBJ1-1 TRBV4-2 CVSSQDSQGGPNTEAFF TGTGTCAGCAGCCAAGATTCCCAGGGCGGCCCGAACACTGAAGCTTTCTTT
- - TRBJ2-7 TRBV28 CASSFGGTSYEQYF TGTGCCAGCAGTTTCGGAGGAACCTCCTACGAGCAGTACTTC
TRBD1 - TRBJ2-1 TRBV4-3 CASSQGGQGYEQFF TGCGCCAGCAGCCAAGGCGGACAGGGCTATGAGCAGTTCTTC
- - TRBJ2-1 TRBV7-9 CASSFGAGAFDEPFF -
TRBD1 - TRBJ2-7 TRBV18 CASNTGTGEQYF TGTGCCAGCAACACGGGGACAGGCGAGCAGTACTTC
- - TRBJ2-4 TRBV7-8 CASSYRRTDKNIQYF TGTGCCAGCAGCTACAGACGGACAGACAAAAACATTCAGTACTTC
TRBD1 - TRBJ2-3 TRBV7-3 CASSLFVGKGAPQYF TGTGCCAGCAGCTTATTTGTCGGGAAGGGGGCTCCGCAGTATTTT
- - TRBJ2-3 TRBV7-9 CSSTLWGGSTDTQYF TGTTCCAGCACCCTCTGGGGAGGCAGCACAGATACGCAGTATTTT
TRBD1 few TRBJ2-3 TRBV7-8 CASSSAGTGTTDTQYF TGTGCCAGCAGCTCCGCCGGGACAGGAACCACAGATACGCAGTATTTT
TRBD1 - TRBJ1-6 TRBV7-2 CASSAPRGLHSPLHF TGTGCCAGCAGCGCCCCCAGGGGGCTTCATTCACCCCTCCACTTT
- - TRBJ2-7 TRBV29-1 CSVESREPYEQYF TGCAGCGTTGAGTCCAGGGAACCCTACGAGCAGTACTTC
- - TRBJ1-2 TRBV9 CASSVVSGENGYTF TGTGCCAGCAGCGTAGTTTCGGGGGAAAATGGCTACACCTTC
- - TRBJ1-2 TRBV6-1 CASSDKGRQGGGYTF TGTGCCAGCAGTGACAAGGGAAGGCAGGGTGGTGGCTACACCTTC
- - TRBJ2-2 TRBV30 CACKEGNQAGELFF TGTGCCTGTAAGGAGGGCAACCAGGCCGGGGAGCTGTTTTTT
- - TRBJ1-5 TRBV28 CASSFPGAGNQPQHF TGTGCCAGCAGTTTCCCAGGCGCTGGCAATCAGCCCCAGCATTTT
- - TRBJ2-7 TRBV7-8 CASSLGWGTYEQYF TGTGCCAGCAGCTTAGGATGGGGCACCTACGAGCAGTACTTC
TRBD1 once TRBJ1-5 TRBV30 CAWSEAGQDYQPQHF TGTGCCTGGAGTGAGGCGGGACAGGACTATCAGCCCCAGCATTTT
TRBD2 - TRBJ2-7 TRBV10-3 CAISRLAGYREQYF TGTGCCATCAGTAGACTAGCGGGGTACCGCGAGCAGTACTTC
TRBD2 few TRBJ2-5 TRBV27 CASSSPTSGKETQYF TGTGCCAGCAGTTCGCCCACTAGCGGGAAAGAGACCCAGTACTTC
TRBD1 few TRBJ1-1 TRBV4-2 CASSQQTGGNTEAFF TGTGCCAGCAGCCAACAGACAGGGGGGAACACTGAAGCTTTCTTT
- - TRBJ1-4 TRBV7-9 CSSSSQGSNEKLFF TGTTCCAGCAGCTCACAGGGTTCAAATGAAAAACTGTTTTTT
- few TRBJ1-2 TRBV7-2 CASSLARTDYGYTF TGTGCCAGCAGCTTAGCGCGGACAGATTATGGCTACACCTTC
- - TRBJ2-1 TRBV19 CASRPDRNNEQFF TGTGCCAGTAGACCCGACAGAAACAATGAGCAGTTCTTC
- - TRBJ2-7 TRBV6-5 CASSQSTAYEQYF TGTGCCAGCAGTCAATCGACAGCCTACGAGCAGTACTTC
TRBD2 - TRBJ2-7 TRBV19 CASSRIALAALGEQYF TGTGCCAGTAGCCGAATTGCCCTAGCGGCCCTGGGCGAGCAGTACTTC
- - TRBJ2-1 TRBV4-2 CASSQEPGVGEQFF TGTGCCAGCAGCCAAGAACCGGGAGTCGGTGAGCAGTTCTTC
- - TRBJ1-3 TRBV9 CASSVAGSGNTIYF TGTGCCAGCAGCGTAGCAGGATCTGGAAACACCATATATTTT
- - TRBJ2-1 TRBV15 CATSRDPVQGSEQFF TGTGCCACCAGCAGAGACCCTGTCCAGGGGAGTGAGCAGTTCTTC
- few TRBJ1-2 TRBV10-1 CARSPTENYGYTF TGCGCCCGCAGCCCAACAGAGAACTATGGCTACACCTTC
TRBD1 - TRBJ2-1 TRBV2 CASSELGQGYDEQFF TGTGCCAGCAGTGAACTCGGACAGGGGTATGATGAGCAGTTCTTC
- - TRBJ2-2 TRBV6-1 CASSVQGHGAGELFF TGTGCCAGCAGTGTACAGGGACACGGGGCCGGGGAGCTGTTTTTT
- - TRBJ1-2 TRBV27 CASSDRNPNYGYTF TGTGCCAGCAGCGACAGAAACCCTAACTATGGCTACACCTTC
TRBD1 - TRBJ2-5 TRBV30 CAWSVPTGGTQETQYF TGTGCCTGGAGTGTACCGACAGGGGGGACCCAAGAGACCCAGTACTTC
TRBD1 - TRBJ1-5 TRBV7-9 CASSLASGTGAKQPQHF TGTGCCAGCAGCTTAGCATCAGGGACAGGGGCGAAACAGCCCCAGCATTTT
- - TRBJ1-5 TRBV27 CASRADGVSVGIGGQPQHF TGTGCCAGCAGAGCCGACGGGGTTTCAGTTGGAATAGGGGGTCAGCCCCAGCATTTT